Given below is one TCR beta chain in context. The source of the sample is a study of blood T cell repertoires in COVID-19. Across the whole study: Samples representing acute and convalescent COVID-19 were sourced from the United States, Italy and Spain. PBMCs, B-cell-depleted T cells, or T cells provided the cDNA or gDNA that made up the material.

There are 15 residues in the CDR3. Trimming shortened V by 0 bases and J by 6 bases, and 15 bases separated the two germline ends. Looked up from germline, CDR1 is SGHKS and CDR2 is YYEKEE (reference sequence). This table comes from immunoSEQ multiplex PCR, and its TCRdb copy is limited to in-frame clones, with some not included. The sample lists about 58,000 clones, 80% to 95% seen once, with 3.5% to 5.5% in the top ten. Specimen: peripheral blood. The receptor was isolated from a man aged 50 to 60 with active COVID-19. The rearrangement uses TRBV5-5 and TRBJ1-2, with a tentative D call TRBD1 (6 bases). The chain's CDR3 is CASSLVPDSFDGYTF. CDR3 DNA sequence: TGTGCCAGCAGCTTGGTCCCGGACAGTTTTGATGGCTACACCTTC.